This TCR beta chain was retrieved from a study of PD-1 blockade in mismatch repair-deficient tumors. About the research overall: Enrolled about 2013-2017, patients had progressing, pretreated mismatch repair-deficient cancers of about a dozen types. Study-wide points: Rapid post-treatment expansion, then contraction, generally preceding radiologic response, marked tumor-resident clones.

Germline V gene lookup returns CDR1 MNHEY and CDR2 SMNVEV (reference sequence). The CDR3 covers 15 residues. J lost 10 bases, V lost 7 bases, and 12 bases had no gene match. About this clone itself: Its antigen is undetermined.

Mismatch repair deficiency was confirmed in all patients, by PCR or immunohistochemistry. This table comes from immunoSEQ multiplex PCR, and its TCRdb copy is limited to in-frame clones, with some not included. The sample has 9,000 to 10,000 clones; more than 70% are singletons. This chain connects TRBV27 to TRBJ2-1; 11 positions agree with TRBD2. The material was PBMCs, obtained around 46 weeks after starting pembrolizumab. The sequence was obtained from an adult with mismatch repair-deficient cancer. This CDR3 reads CASTLAGGPRGEQFF. CDR3 bases: TGTGCCAGCACCCTAGCGGGAGGTCCGCGCGGGGAGCAGTTCTTC.